The 6 T cell receptor beta chains reported below all come from one sample, sequenced in a study of blood T cell repertoires in COVID-19. Libraries were prepared by immunoSEQ multiplex PCR; TCRdb keeps only in-frame clonotypes and omits some of them. This repertoire shows some 40,000 clones, nearly 90% found once; its top ten account for around 35%. Sample: peripheral blood. The receptor set was obtained from a man in his sixties or seventies with active COVID-19.

The chain links TRBV21-1 to TRBJ2-3; the table's D gene call, TRBD2, was not cross checked with the DNA. TRBV21-1 is recorded as a pseudogene. This CDR3 contains 22 residues. CDR3 protein: CASSNTRPGLAGGPNFTDTQYF. CDR3 sequence (DNA): TGTGCCAGCAGCAATACACGACCAGGCCTAGCGGGAGGGCCAAACTTCACAGATACGCAGTATTTT.

The V and J genes are TRBV6-4 and TRBJ2-5; the D gene is possibly TRBD2 (6 bases). Trimming stripped 6 bases from V and 5 bases from J, with 13 bases between. Germline values: CDR1 MRHNA, CDR2 SNTAGT. The CDR3 consists of 13 residues. The CDR3 loop reads CASSIMAGETQYF. The CDR3 nucleotides are TGTGCCAGCAGCATCATGGCGGGGGAGACCCAGTACTTC.

V gene TRBV7-8 combines with J gene TRBJ2-5; D unclear. The CDR3 runs to 13 residues. The V gene lost 1 base and the J gene lost 3 bases, with 6 bases spanning the gap. Germline V gene lookup returns CDR1 SGHVS and CDR2 FQNEAQ. CDR3 loop: CASSLGLKETQYF. In DNA, the CDR3 is TGTGCCAGCAGCTTAGGACTTAAAGAGACCCAGTACTTC. The full variable domain, completed using reference TRBV7-8 and TRBJ2-5, is GAGVSQSPRYKVAKRGQDVALRCDPISGHVSLFWYQQALGQGPEFLTYFQNEAQLDKSGLPSDRFFAERPEGSVSTLKIQRTQQEDSAVYLCASSLGLKETQYFGPGTRLLVL.

This chain uses TRBV5-4 with TRBJ1-1; the D gene is possibly TRBD1 (5 bases). Between the trimmed V and J ends, which lost 7 bases and 1 base, there was a span of 14 bases. The germline CDR1 and CDR2 sequences are SGHNT and YYREEE (reference sequence). This CDR3 region has 14 residues. CDR3 sequence: CASFAGRGNTEAFF. The CDR3 nucleotides read TGTGCCAGCTTCGCGGGGCGAGGGAACACTGAAGCTTTCTTT.

The V and J genes are TRBV7-3 and TRBJ2-3, with TRBD2 as a possible D gene (6 bases). This CDR3 is 15 amino acids long. The germline V and J ends were trimmed by 4 bases and 1 base, with 12 bases remaining between them. Germline V lookup: CDR1 SGHTA, CDR2 FQGTGA. The CDR3 here is CASSSGLSRTDTQYF. The DNA of the CDR3 is TGTGCCAGCAGCTCGGGACTTTCCCGCACAGATACGCAGTATTTT.

V usage is TRBV9 and J usage is TRBJ2-2; D gene ambiguous. Looked up from germline, CDR1 is SGDLS and CDR2 is YYNGEE. V was clipped by 0 bases and J by 5 bases, with 5 bases between them. This CDR3 contains 13 residues. The CDR3 bases are TGTGCCAGCAGCGTAGTTCAAACCGGGGAGCTGTTTTTT. Its protein product is CASSVVQTGELFF.